These T cell receptor beta chains were read from a single sample in a study of control samples from healthy donors and cancer patients. TCRdb's table, derived via immunoSEQ multiplex PCR, lists solely in-frame clones and lacks some. The table has about 150,000 clones, approximately 86% seen once. Sequencing was done on a sample of blood. These receptor sequences come from a man younger than 35 in good health. Each CDR3 is given without its conserved first and last residue. Fields, in order: J gene, V gene, CDR3 protein.

>TRBJ1-1|TRBV6-5
ASMDTLNTEAF
>TRBJ1-6|TRBV3-1/TRBV3-2
ASSQGLLNNSPLH
>TRBJ1-1|TRBV27
ASSPRGGQEAF
>TRBJ2-7|TRBV3-1/TRBV3-2
ASRGQGRHEQY
>TRBJ2-5|TRBV5-6
ASSFGSGVGGTQY
>TRBJ2-2|TRBV6-2/TRBV6-3
ASSYAHTGELF
>TRBJ1-1|TRBV4-1
ASSQGLSTEAF
>TRBJ2-5|TRBV27
ASRKGFGGETQY
>TRBJ2-3|TRBV5-5
ASQLEGADTQY
>TRBJ2-7|TRBV7-2
ASSPRAGARPYEQY
>TRBJ1-5|TRBV19
ASSPRGQYSNQPQH
>TRBJ2-3|TRBV6-5
ASSIRGYSTDTQY
>TRBJ1-3|TRBV7-2
ASSGSLVGSGNTIY
>TRBJ2-1|TRBV5-6
ASSVTSGGANEQF
>TRBJ2-1|TRBV7-8
ASSLSVGYEQF
>TRBJ2-3|TRBV3-1/TRBV3-2
ASSQDGGPRDTQY
>TRBJ2-1|TRBV9
ASSVGLARAGQGFNEQF
>TRBJ2-5|TRBV11-2
ASSSIETQY
>TRBJ2-3|TRBV28
ASSGPTRQY
>TRBJ2-3|TRBV4-3
ASSQERTGFGGSTDTQY
>TRBJ2-1|TRBV6-2/TRBV6-3
ASSYSTRGGYNEQF
>TRBJ2-1|TRBV6-1
ASSEASGGYNEQF
>TRBJ2-5|TRBV5-6
ASSPGTSWQETQY
>TRBJ1-6|TRBV5-6
ASSSTGDSPLH
>TRBJ2-5|TRBV6-5
ASSYLAGGETQY
>TRBJ1-1|TRBV28
ASTPSGQATNTEAF
>TRBJ1-1|TRBV7-8
ASSRDREGTEAF
>TRBJ2-2|TRBV2
ASSDPLAGGPTNTGELF
>TRBJ2-5|TRBV28
ASSLSYLGLAGGSFFQETQY
>TRBJ1-5|TRBV12-3/TRBV12-4
ASSARSRGPQH
>TRBJ2-2|TRBV2
ASRPAEGAVTAGELF
>TRBJ2-2|TRBV12-5
ASGLDRNTGELF
>TRBJ2-3|TRBV6-1
ASSEYAGGTHTDTQY
>TRBJ2-3|TRBV2
ASSRGAGGWTDTQY
>TRBJ2-5|TRBV3-1/TRBV3-2
ASSQDRLGGRETQY
>TRBJ2-3|TRBV5-5
ASSWDSGTDTQY
>TRBJ2-2|TRBV10-3
AISEGGNRGGELF
>TRBJ2-3|TRBV7-2
ASSPEGTSITDTQY